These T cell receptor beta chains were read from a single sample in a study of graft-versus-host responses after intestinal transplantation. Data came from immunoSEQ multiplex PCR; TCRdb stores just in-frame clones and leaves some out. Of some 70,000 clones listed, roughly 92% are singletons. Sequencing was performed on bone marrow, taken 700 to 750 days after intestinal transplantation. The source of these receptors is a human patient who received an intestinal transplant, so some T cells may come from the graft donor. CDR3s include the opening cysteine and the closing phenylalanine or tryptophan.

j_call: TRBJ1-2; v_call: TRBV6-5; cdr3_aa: CASREQGTVGYTF
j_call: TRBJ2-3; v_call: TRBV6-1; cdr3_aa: CASSELPGSDTQYF
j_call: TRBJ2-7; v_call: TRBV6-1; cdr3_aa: CASRRAGTQTYEQYF
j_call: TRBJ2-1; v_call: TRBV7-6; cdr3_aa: CASSQGEEGFF
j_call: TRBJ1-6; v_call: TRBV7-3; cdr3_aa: CASSLSGRGSYNSPLHF
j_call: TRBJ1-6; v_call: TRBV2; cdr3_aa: CASRGTGNSNSPLHF
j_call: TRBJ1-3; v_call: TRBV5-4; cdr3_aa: CASSFNGGNTIYF
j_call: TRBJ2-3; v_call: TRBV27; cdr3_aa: CASSPQPGWTDTQYF
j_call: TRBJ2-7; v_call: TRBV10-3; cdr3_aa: CAISRNSYEQYF
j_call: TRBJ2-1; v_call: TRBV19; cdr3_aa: CASSWDLRSSYNEQFF
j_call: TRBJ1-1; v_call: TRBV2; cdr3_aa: CASRDRQGGGTEAFF
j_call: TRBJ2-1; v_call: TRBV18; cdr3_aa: CASFTTYNEQFF
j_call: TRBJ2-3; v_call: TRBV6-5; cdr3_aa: CASTSSLGALQYF
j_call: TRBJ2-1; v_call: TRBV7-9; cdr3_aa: CASSLTGTSGDEQFF
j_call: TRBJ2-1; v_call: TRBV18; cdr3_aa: CASLRTGSADEQFF
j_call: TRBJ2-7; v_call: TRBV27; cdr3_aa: CASSLSRTLYEQYF
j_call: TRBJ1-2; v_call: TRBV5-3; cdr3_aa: CASTVGSYGYTF
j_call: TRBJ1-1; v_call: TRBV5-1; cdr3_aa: CASSRTVNTEAFF
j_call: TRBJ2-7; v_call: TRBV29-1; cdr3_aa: CSVEGPRQDEQYF
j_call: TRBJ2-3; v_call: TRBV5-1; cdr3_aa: CASSLSGGDADTQYF
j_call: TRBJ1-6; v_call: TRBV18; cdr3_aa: CASSPITGQTAHSPLHF
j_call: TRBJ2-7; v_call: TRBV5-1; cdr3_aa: CASSLEPAYEQYF
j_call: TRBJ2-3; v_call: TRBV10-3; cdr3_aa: CAIGTTGSTDTQYF
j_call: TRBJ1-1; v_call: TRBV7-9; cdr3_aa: CASSLEEAPGVFF
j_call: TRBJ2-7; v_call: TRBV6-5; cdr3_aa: CASSSGTPHSYEQYF
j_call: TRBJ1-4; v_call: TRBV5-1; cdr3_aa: CASSLQATNEKLFF
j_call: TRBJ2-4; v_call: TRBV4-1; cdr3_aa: CASSQVPLAGADIQYF
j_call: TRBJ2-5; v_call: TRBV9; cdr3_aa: CASSPSPASQETQYF
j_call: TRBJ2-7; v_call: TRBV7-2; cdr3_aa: CASSVPGREQYF
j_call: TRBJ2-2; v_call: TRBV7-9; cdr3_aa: CASSSPGGSQGWKTGELFF
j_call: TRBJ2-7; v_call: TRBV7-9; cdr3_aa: CASSLDQGSGYF
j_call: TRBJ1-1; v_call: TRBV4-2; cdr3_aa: CASSQGKHTEAFF
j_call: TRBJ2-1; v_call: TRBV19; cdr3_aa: CASSPRSGIPSSYNEQFF
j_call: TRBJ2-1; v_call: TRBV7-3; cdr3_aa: CASSGGAGQSYNEQFF
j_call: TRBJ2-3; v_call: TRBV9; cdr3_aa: CASSPKPGTSGRADTQYF
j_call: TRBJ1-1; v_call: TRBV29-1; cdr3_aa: CSVRLFRGEAFF
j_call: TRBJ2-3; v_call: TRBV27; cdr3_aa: CASRDRDTKDTQYF
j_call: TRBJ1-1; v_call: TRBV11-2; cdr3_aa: CASSLAGLQAFF
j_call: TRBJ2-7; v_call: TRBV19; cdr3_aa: CASSPEGDYEQYF
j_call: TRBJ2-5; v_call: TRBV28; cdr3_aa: CASSSPAEVRETQYF
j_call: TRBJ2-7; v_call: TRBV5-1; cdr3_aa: CASSLGTGGVEQYF
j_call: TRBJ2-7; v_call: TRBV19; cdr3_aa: CASSTRPEALYEQYF